This TCR beta chain originates from a study of T cell responses to AZD1222 COVID-19 vaccine. From germline, CDR1 is ENHRY and CDR2 SYGVKD. V dropped 2 bases and J dropped 6 bases, with 14 bases sitting between them. This CDR3 region has 14 residues. Sequencing was performed with immunoSEQ multiplex PCR; in TCRdb, only in-frame clones are kept and a portion is missing. The data hold 150,000 or so clones, with roughly 93% observed a single time. This clone was picked up one time. Its antigen is not identified. Findings of the study overall: Possibly, clonal diversity was underestimated; donors were largely white British and included more females.

The source is an adult in good health. This specimen consisted of peripheral blood, obtained on day 0 of MenACWY control vaccination. The chain uses TRBV10-3 and TRBJ2-7; TRBD2 might be the D (6 bases). CDR3 sequence reads: CAISEQGGGSEQYF. The CDR3 region has the DNA TGTGCCATCAGTGAGCAGGGAGGAGGATCCGAGCAGTACTTC.